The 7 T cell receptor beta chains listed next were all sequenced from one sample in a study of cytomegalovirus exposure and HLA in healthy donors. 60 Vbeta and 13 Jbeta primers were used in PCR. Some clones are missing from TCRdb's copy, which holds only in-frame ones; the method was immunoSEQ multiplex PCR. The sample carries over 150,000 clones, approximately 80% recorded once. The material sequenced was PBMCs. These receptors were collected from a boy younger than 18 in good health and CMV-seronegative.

CDR3 amino acids: CASSEAGYNSPLHF. As DNA, the CDR3 is TGCGCCAGCAGTGAGGCGGGATATAATTCACCCCTCCACTTT. The chain links TRBV10-1 to TRBJ1-6, with D unresolved. Trimming cost V 2 bases and J 4 bases, with 6 bases left between them. Germline loops: CDR1 WNHNN, CDR2 SYGVQD (reference sequence). This CDR3 has 14 amino acids.

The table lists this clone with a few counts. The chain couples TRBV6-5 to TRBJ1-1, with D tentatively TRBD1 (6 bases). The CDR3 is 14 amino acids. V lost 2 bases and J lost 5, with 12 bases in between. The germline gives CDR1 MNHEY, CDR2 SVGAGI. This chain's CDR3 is CASSYRNRATEAFF. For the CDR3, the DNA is TGTGCCAGCAGTTACCGAAACAGGGCTACTGAAGCTTTCTTT.

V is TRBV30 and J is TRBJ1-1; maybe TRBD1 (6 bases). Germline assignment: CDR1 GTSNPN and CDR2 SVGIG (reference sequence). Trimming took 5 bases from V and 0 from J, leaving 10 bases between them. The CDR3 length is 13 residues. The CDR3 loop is CAWVRDMNTEAFF. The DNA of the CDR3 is TGTGCCTGGGTCAGGGACATGAACACTGAAGCTTTCTTT. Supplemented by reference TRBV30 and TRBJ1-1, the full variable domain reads SQTIHQWPATLVQPVGSPLSLECTVEGTSNPNLYWYRQAAGRGLQLLFYSVGIGQISSEVPQNLSASRPQDRQFILSSKKLLLSDSGFYLCAWVRDMNTEAFFGQGTRLTVV.

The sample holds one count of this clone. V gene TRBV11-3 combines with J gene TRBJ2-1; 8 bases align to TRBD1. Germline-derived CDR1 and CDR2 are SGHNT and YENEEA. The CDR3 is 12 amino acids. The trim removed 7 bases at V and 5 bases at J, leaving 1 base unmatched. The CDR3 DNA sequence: TGTGCCAGCACGGACAGGGACAATGAGCAGTTCTTC. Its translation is CASTDRDNEQFF.

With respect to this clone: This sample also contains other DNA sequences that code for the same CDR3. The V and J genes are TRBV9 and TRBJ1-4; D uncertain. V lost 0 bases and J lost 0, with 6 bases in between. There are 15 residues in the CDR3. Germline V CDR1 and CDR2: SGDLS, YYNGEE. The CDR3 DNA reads TGTGCCAGCAGCGTAGCGGGTGCAACTAATGAAAAACTGTTTTTT. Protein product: CASSVAGATNEKLFF.

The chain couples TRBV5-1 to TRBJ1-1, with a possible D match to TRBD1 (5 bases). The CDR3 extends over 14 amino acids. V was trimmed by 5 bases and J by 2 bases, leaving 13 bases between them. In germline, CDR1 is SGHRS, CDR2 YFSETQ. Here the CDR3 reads CASSTGRENTEAFF. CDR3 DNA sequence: TGCGCCAGCAGTACAGGAAGAGAAAACACTGAAGCTTTCTTT.

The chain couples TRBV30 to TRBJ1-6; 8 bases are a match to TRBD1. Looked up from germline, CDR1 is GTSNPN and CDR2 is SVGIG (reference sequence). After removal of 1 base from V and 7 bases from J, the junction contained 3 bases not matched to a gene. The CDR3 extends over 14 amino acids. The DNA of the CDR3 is TGTGCCTGGAGTGGAAGGACAGGGAATTCACCCCTCCACTTT. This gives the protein CAWSGRTGNSPLHF.